The TCR beta chain under discussion was sequenced for a study of follicular helper T cells after annual influenza vaccination. Whole-study findings and limits: Recurrent ICOS+CD38+ cTfh clonotypes included tetramer and AIM influenza-specific ones.

This clone occurred once. Its antigen is as yet unknown. The time point was: 2014-2015 season, pre-vaccination. Adults received seasonal inactivated influenza vaccine, with sorted blood CD4 subsets sequenced before and after. Profiling relied on immunoSEQ multiplex PCR, and the TCRdb table lists in-frame clones only, not all of them. The sample includes roughly 14,000 clones, around 82% of them seen just once. Germline-derived CDR1 and CDR2 are LNHNV and YYDKDF (reference sequence). V was pared by 1 base and J by 0 bases, with 12 bases between. The CDR3 covers 16 residues. The receptor's source is an adult who received the influenza vaccine. Sequencing used CXCR5- memory CD4+ T cells sorted from blood, obtained on the day of influenza vaccination. The rearrangement joins TRBV15 to TRBJ2-5; D uncertain. For the CDR3, the DNA is TGTGCCACCAGCAGAGGCGACGGGCCAAACCAAGAGACCCAGTACTTC. It is translated as CATSRGDGPNQETQYF.